This is a list of T cell receptor beta chains from one sample in a study of regulatory T cells in long-lasting Graves disease. TCRdb re-called the multiplex PCR reads through MiXCR, storing one row per CDR3 protein. This table holds 450,000 to 600,000 distinct CDR3 sequences, roughly 13% found once. These data also featured in a second study, about T cells in Graves' hyperthyroidism and ophthalmopathy.

This specimen was peripheral blood mononuclear cells (PBMCs), taken at new diagnosis, from a patient treated with antithyroid drugs. The receptors come from a man aged 25-45 years with Graves disease. Both conserved end residues are part of each CDR3. The D gene is left open where the match is weak. Part of the rows lack a size; the others show once, few, many or a class for expanded clones.

J gene: TRBJ2-1
V gene: TRBV20-1
clone size: NA
D gene: NA
CDR3 DNA: TGCAGTGCTAGCACCGGGAGCGTATACAATGAGCAGTTCTTC
CDR3 protein: CSASTGSVYNEQFF

J gene: TRBJ2-1
V gene: TRBV28
clone size: many
D gene: TRBD1
CDR3 DNA: TGTGCCAGCACCCTTAGGACAGGGAATTACAATGAGCAGTTCTTC
CDR3 protein: CASTLRTGNYNEQFF

J gene: TRBJ2-2
V gene: TRBV10-3
clone size: many
D gene: NA
CDR3 DNA: TGTGCCATCAGTGGGATAAACACCGGGGAGCTGTTTTTT
CDR3 protein: CAISGINTGELFF

J gene: TRBJ2-7
V gene: TRBV7-2
clone size: NA
D gene: TRBD2
CDR3 DNA: TGTGCCAGCAGCAGATCTAGCGGGAGGGCCTCAGGCGAGCAGTACTTC
CDR3 protein: CASSRSSGRASGEQYF

J gene: TRBJ1-1
V gene: TRBV19
clone size: many
D gene: TRBD1
CDR3 DNA: TGTGCCACCGTGGACGGGACAGAGAGGAACACTGAAGCTTTCTTT
CDR3 protein: CATVDGTERNTEAFF

J gene: TRBJ1-4
V gene: TRBV3-1
clone size: NA
D gene: NA
CDR3 DNA: TGTGCCAGCAGCCCCTCAGGGACGGAAAAACTGTTTTTT
CDR3 protein: CASSPSGTEKLFF

J gene: TRBJ2-2
V gene: TRBV4-1
clone size: NA
D gene: NA
CDR3 DNA: TGCGCCAGCAGCCAAGATTCCGGGACTCCGAACACCGGGGAGCTGTTTTTT
CDR3 protein: CASSQDSGTPNTGELFF

J gene: TRBJ2-7
V gene: TRBV12-3/TRBV12-4
clone size: NA
D gene: NA
CDR3 DNA: TGTGCCAGCAGTTTAGTGAGCGCCTACGGGCAGTACTTC
CDR3 protein: CASSLVSAYGQYF

J gene: TRBJ2-1
V gene: TRBV19
clone size: few
D gene: TRBD2
CDR3 DNA: TGTGCCAGTACCTTAAGAGGATTTAGCGGGGGGTACAATGAGCAGTTCTTC
CDR3 protein: CASTLRGFSGGYNEQFF

J gene: TRBJ2-1
V gene: TRBV25-1
clone size: NA
D gene: TRBD2
CDR3 DNA: TGTGCCAGCAGTGAACCTCTAGCGGGAGAATTCAATGAGCAGTTCTTC
CDR3 protein: CASSEPLAGEFNEQFF

J gene: TRBJ2-3
V gene: TRBV14
clone size: many
D gene: NA
CDR3 DNA: TGTGCCAGCAGCCAAGGGTTCGGGCGAGAGGGCATGGGGACGCAGTATTTT
CDR3 protein: CASSQGFGREGMGTQYF

J gene: TRBJ1-5
V gene: TRBV7-2
clone size: few
D gene: TRBD1
CDR3 DNA: TGTGCCAGCAGCAGACTGGGACAGGTTTTGCAGCCCCAGCATTTT
CDR3 protein: CASSRLGQVLQPQHF

J gene: TRBJ2-3
V gene: TRBV20-1
clone size: many
D gene: NA
CDR3 DNA: TGCAGTGCTGGGATTTTGGCCGGGGGGCCAGATACGCAGTATTTT
CDR3 protein: CSAGILAGGPDTQYF

J gene: TRBJ2-2
V gene: TRBV30
clone size: many
D gene: TRBD1
CDR3 DNA: TGTGCCTGGAGTGAAGGGGGCGCGGGCACCGGGGAGCTGTTTTTT
CDR3 protein: CAWSEGGAGTGELFF

J gene: TRBJ2-7
V gene: TRBV12-3/TRBV12-4
clone size: many
D gene: NA
CDR3 DNA: TGTGCCAGCAGCCGACAAAGGACCATGAGCTACGAGCAGTACTTC
CDR3 protein: CASSRQRTMSYEQYF

J gene: TRBJ1-1
V gene: TRBV5-1
clone size: NA
D gene: NA
CDR3 DNA: TGCGCCAGCAGCCCGGAAAATGGGGCCACTGAAGCTTTCTTT
CDR3 protein: CASSPENGATEAFF

J gene: TRBJ2-3
V gene: TRBV19
clone size: few
D gene: NA
CDR3 DNA: TGTGCCAGTTCCGGGGGCACGAGTACCACAGATACGCAGTATTTT
CDR3 protein: CASSGGTSTTDTQYF

J gene: TRBJ2-2
V gene: TRBV5-1
clone size: many
D gene: NA
CDR3 DNA: TGCGCCAGCAGCTTGGATGCGGCAGATACGAACACCGGGGAGCTGTTTTTT
CDR3 protein: CASSLDAADTNTGELFF

J gene: TRBJ2-1
V gene: TRBV7-9
clone size: many
D gene: TRBD2
CDR3 DNA: TGTGCCAGCAGCTTAAGGACTAGCGGGCATCGATACAATGAGCAGTTCTTC
CDR3 protein: CASSLRTSGHRYNEQFF

J gene: TRBJ1-4
V gene: TRBV20-1
clone size: few
D gene: NA
CDR3 DNA: TGCAGTGCTAGAGTTACCCTAGGGGAAAAACTGTTTTTT
CDR3 protein: CSARVTLGEKLFF

J gene: TRBJ2-3
V gene: TRBV3-1
clone size: many
D gene: TRBD2
CDR3 DNA: TGTGCCAGCAGACGTAGCGGGACCGATACGCAGTATTTT
CDR3 protein: CASRRSGTDTQYF

J gene: TRBJ2-7
V gene: TRBV2
clone size: many
D gene: NA
CDR3 DNA: TGTGCCAGCAGTTTAGGGGTAAACCGTCCATCCTACGAGCAGTACTTC
CDR3 protein: CASSLGVNRPSYEQYF

J gene: TRBJ1-4
V gene: TRBV12-3/TRBV12-4
clone size: many
D gene: TRBD1
CDR3 DNA: TGTGCCAGCAGTTTCGGGACAGGGGGCCCCGAAAAACTGTTTTTT
CDR3 protein: CASSFGTGGPEKLFF

J gene: TRBJ2-3
V gene: TRBV9
clone size: many
D gene: TRBD2
CDR3 DNA: TGTGCCAGCAGCGTAGGTCCGGGAGGGCCAGCAGATACGCAGTATTTT
CDR3 protein: CASSVGPGGPADTQYF

J gene: TRBJ2-3
V gene: TRBV14
clone size: NA
D gene: TRBD2
CDR3 DNA: TGTGCCAGCAGCCAAGCCGGTGGACTAGCGGCTTGGGGAGATACGCAGTATTTT
CDR3 protein: CASSQAGGLAAWGDTQYF

J gene: TRBJ2-3
V gene: TRBV11-3
clone size: many
D gene: TRBD2
CDR3 DNA: TGTGCCAGCAGCGAGATTGATGATGGGCTAGCGGGAGGTTACTACACAGATACGCAGTATTTT
CDR3 protein: CASSEIDDGLAGGYYTDTQYF

J gene: TRBJ2-1
V gene: TRBV5-1
clone size: many
D gene: NA
CDR3 DNA: TGCGCCAGCAGCTTTCCGAGCGCTCCCTACAATGAGCAGTTCTTC
CDR3 protein: CASSFPSAPYNEQFF

J gene: TRBJ1-2
V gene: TRBV12-3/TRBV12-4
clone size: few
D gene: NA
CDR3 DNA: TGTGCCAGCAGCCCTCACAGAACTAACTATGGCTACACCTTC
CDR3 protein: CASSPHRTNYGYTF

J gene: TRBJ1-1
V gene: TRBV24-1
clone size: many
D gene: NA
CDR3 DNA: TGTGCCACCAGTGATGGGGGGACTGAAGCTTTCTTT
CDR3 protein: CATSDGGTEAFF

J gene: TRBJ2-5
V gene: TRBV5-5
clone size: NA
D gene: NA
CDR3 DNA: TGTGCCAGCAGCGGATGGGACGGCCGGGAGACCCAGTACTTC
CDR3 protein: CASSGWDGRETQYF

J gene: TRBJ2-3
V gene: TRBV19
clone size: NA
D gene: NA
CDR3 DNA: TGTGCCAGTAGTATCCTCAACACAGATACGCAGTATTTT
CDR3 protein: CASSILNTDTQYF

J gene: TRBJ1-5
V gene: TRBV20-1
clone size: NA
D gene: NA
CDR3 DNA: TGCAGTGCTAGTGGGCCGCGGCTCCACAATCAGCCCCAGCATTTT
CDR3 protein: CSASGPRLHNQPQHF

J gene: TRBJ2-3
V gene: TRBV6-2/TRBV6-3
clone size: many
D gene: NA
CDR3 DNA: TGTGCCAGCAGTGAGACTATGGATACGCAGTATTTT
CDR3 protein: CASSETMDTQYF

J gene: TRBJ2-3
V gene: TRBV2
clone size: many
D gene: NA
CDR3 DNA: TGTGCCAGCAGTGAGGTCCCAGGTTCCACAGATACGCAGTATTTT
CDR3 protein: CASSEVPGSTDTQYF

J gene: TRBJ2-7
V gene: TRBV20-1
clone size: many
D gene: NA
CDR3 DNA: TGCAGTGCTAGGCCGGACATAAGCTCCTACGAGCAGTACTTC
CDR3 protein: CSARPDISSYEQYF

J gene: TRBJ2-3
V gene: TRBV15
clone size: many
D gene: TRBD2
CDR3 DNA: TGTGCCACCAGCAGAGGGACTAGCGGGATGGGCACAGATACGCAGTATTTT
CDR3 protein: CATSRGTSGMGTDTQYF

J gene: TRBJ2-1
V gene: TRBV7-2
clone size: few
D gene: TRBD2
CDR3 DNA: TGTGCCAGCAGCTTAGAGACTAGCGGGAGGGCCGGTTACAATGAGCAGTTCTTC
CDR3 protein: CASSLETSGRAGYNEQFF

J gene: TRBJ2-1
V gene: TRBV20-1
clone size: NA
D gene: TRBD2
CDR3 DNA: TGCAGCGTTTACGGGACTAGTACCTATGAGCAGTTCTTC
CDR3 protein: CSVYGTSTYEQFF

J gene: TRBJ2-4
V gene: TRBV19
clone size: NA
D gene: NA
CDR3 DNA: TGTGCCAGTAGTATAGCCCCTGAGGGACTTCAAAACATTCAGTACTTC
CDR3 protein: CASSIAPEGLQNIQYF

J gene: TRBJ2-7
V gene: TRBV12-3/TRBV12-4
clone size: few
D gene: NA
CDR3 DNA: TGTGCCGGCAGTCATGTTGGGGGATCCTACGAGCAGTACTTC
CDR3 protein: CAGSHVGGSYEQYF

J gene: TRBJ2-2
V gene: TRBV5-4
clone size: NA
D gene: NA
CDR3 DNA: TGTGCCAGTACCCGCACGGGGCCCCGCGGCACCGGGGAGCTGTTTTTT
CDR3 protein: CASTRTGPRGTGELFF

J gene: TRBJ1-5
V gene: TRBV5-5
clone size: NA
D gene: TRBD1
CDR3 DNA: TGTGCCAGCAGGCCAAGCAGGGGGAGCAATCAGCCCCAGCATTTT
CDR3 protein: CASRPSRGSNQPQHF

J gene: TRBJ2-1
V gene: TRBV6-2/TRBV6-3
clone size: many
D gene: NA
CDR3 DNA: TGTGCCAGCAGTTACTCGGGACACAAATCCTACAATGAGCAGTTCTTC
CDR3 protein: CASSYSGHKSYNEQFF

J gene: TRBJ2-5
V gene: TRBV3-1
clone size: few
D gene: TRBD1
CDR3 DNA: TGTGCCAGCAGCCAAGGGCCCGCAGGGGGCTCGAAGACCCAGTACTTC
CDR3 protein: CASSQGPAGGSKTQYF

J gene: TRBJ2-3
V gene: TRBV2
clone size: few
D gene: TRBD2
CDR3 DNA: TGTGCCAGCAGTCTAGGGACTAGCAGGCGCACAGATACGCAGTATTTT
CDR3 protein: CASSLGTSRRTDTQYF

J gene: TRBJ1-5
V gene: TRBV19
clone size: NA
D gene: TRBD1
CDR3 DNA: TGTGCCAGTAGATCCGGGACAGGGAAGAGCGGCAATCAGCCCCAGCATTTT
CDR3 protein: CASRSGTGKSGNQPQHF

J gene: TRBJ1-4
V gene: TRBV29-1
clone size: few
D gene: NA
CDR3 DNA: TGCAGCGCTGGTAGGGACACCTATAATGAAAAACTGTTTTTT
CDR3 protein: CSAGRDTYNEKLFF

J gene: TRBJ2-1
V gene: TRBV12-3/TRBV12-4
clone size: many
D gene: NA
CDR3 DNA: TGTGCCAGCAGTCCCGCCTCGGGCGACCGCCACAATGAGCAGTTCTTC
CDR3 protein: CASSPASGDRHNEQFF

J gene: TRBJ2-2
V gene: TRBV10-1
clone size: NA
D gene: NA
CDR3 DNA: TGCGCCAGCAGTGCCAGGGGAGCTCTGAACACCGGGGAGCTGTTTTTT
CDR3 protein: CASSARGALNTGELFF

J gene: TRBJ1-5
V gene: TRBV11-2
clone size: many
D gene: NA
CDR3 DNA: TGTGCCAGCAGTCGGACAGTAGAAAGCAATCAGCCCCAGCATTTT
CDR3 protein: CASSRTVESNQPQHF